The subject of this entry is one T cell receptor beta chain. Its antigen is not known. The data were obtained in a study of a mutant IDH1 vaccine in newly diagnosed glioma. Study overall: Radiotherapy alone preceded vaccination by 4-6 weeks; alternatively, vaccination started with temozolomide cycles. Patients got radiotherapy, temozolomide, or both beforehand, and most got both. Treated patients comprised around 62% males and about 40% females, mean age about 40 years.

Data came from immunoSEQ multiplex PCR; TCRdb stores just in-frame clones and leaves some out. The top ten clones hold approximately 10% of a sample with about 25,000 clones, around 77% of them seen once. The germline V gene has CDR1 SNHLY and CDR2 FYNNEI. There are 18 residues in the CDR3. Losses at the gene ends were 4 bases for V and 4 bases for J; bases not matched to a gene: 18. Time point in this sample: week 11, during vaccination. Every single dose of the vaccine, 300 ug of mutant IDH1 20-mer peptide, came with topical imiquimod. Material: PBMCs, obtained from a glioma patient whose treatment included an IDH1 peptide vaccine. This receptor was taken from a woman in her late teens or twenties with glioma. This chain links TRBV2 with TRBJ1-2, with TRBD1 matching over 7 bases. CDR3 protein: CASSGELQGSRSIYGYTF. CDR3 DNA sequence: TGTGCCAGCAGTGGGGAGCTACAGGGGAGTCGGAGTATCTATGGCTACACCTTC. Full variable domain (rest looked up from reference TRBV2 and TRBJ1-2): EPEVTQTPSHQVTQMGQEVILRCVPISNHLYFYWYRQILGQKVEFLVSFYNNEISEKSEIFDDQFSVERPDGSNFTLKIRSTKLEDSAMYFCASSGELQGSRSIYGYTFGSGTRLTVV.